This T cell receptor (beta chain) stems from a study of cytomegalovirus exposure and HLA in healthy donors. As for the study in general: A subsequent analysis stated that the roughly 130 validation repertoires were run on the same platform as the approximately 610 first-cohort repertoires. General study results and limits: Rare TCR sequences predominated, though certain public TCRs were found in many donors.

The donors were part of the validation cohort, which consisted of over a hundred subjects and was separate from the first cohort of roughly 620 subjects. Sequencing was performed with immunoSEQ multiplex PCR; in TCRdb, only in-frame clones are kept and a portion is missing. The top ten hold about 1.5% of the sample, which has some 80,000 clones, 90% to 96% seen once. The germline V gene encodes CDR1 KGHSH and CDR2 LQKENI. V was clipped by 3 bases and J by 6 bases; unmatched bases: 4. The length of the CDR3 is 14 residues. In its sample, this clone was seen once. The antigen is unknown. Sequencing used PBMCs. The sequence derives from a man aged 18 to 29 in good health and CMV-seropositive. The rearrangement uses TRBV18 and TRBJ1-2; 10 bases match TRBD1. The CDR3 protein is CASSPGTGADGYTF. The CDR3 nucleotides read TGTGCCAGCTCACCTGGGACAGGGGCGGATGGCTACACCTTC.